These T cell receptor beta chains were read from a single sample in a study of shared clonotypes between healthy human individuals. Clones were sequenced by immunoSEQ multiplex PCR, and TCRdb holds only the in-frame ones, with some missing. The sample lists millions of clones; approximately 94% were seen once. Input material: naive CD8+ T cells sorted from blood. The receptors here all came from a man aged 18 to 30 in good health. Both conserved end residues are part of each CDR3. Each record gives: clone size, J gene, V gene, D gene, CDR3 DNA, CDR3 protein. D genes are given only for firm matches. Clone size is stated in some rows and not others, as once, few, many or a class when expanded.

. TRBJ2-2 TRBV7-9 . TGTGCCAGCGCCTTAGCCGGGGCGCTCACCGGGGAGCTGTTTTTT CASALAGALTGELFF
. TRBJ2-6 TRBV29-1 . TGCAGCGTTTCCGACAGGTTCGACCTCTCTGGGGCCAACGTCCTGACTTTC CSVSDRFDLSGANVLTF
. TRBJ2-7 TRBV5-1 . TGCGCCAGCAGCTTGGCAGGGAGCTCCTCCTACGAGCAGTACTTC CASSLAGSSSYEQYF
. TRBJ2-7 TRBV2 . TGTGCCAGCAGTGAACCGGGACCTTACGAGCAGTACTTC CASSEPGPYEQYF
. TRBJ2-7 TRBV4-3 TRBD2 TGCGCCAGCAGCCAAGTAGGTGCGGGAGCTTACGAGCAGTACTTC CASSQVGAGAYEQYF
. TRBJ1-1 TRBV5-1 . TGCGCCAGCAGATTAGGAAACACTGAAGCTTTCTTT CASRLGNTEAFF
. TRBJ2-7 TRBV28 . TGTGCCAGCAGCCCGAACGACAGAGGGGCCTACGAGCAGTACTTC CASSPNDRGAYEQYF
. TRBJ2-7 TRBV28 . TGTGCCAGCAGCCCAGACGGGAACTACGAGCAGTACTTC CASSPDGNYEQYF
. TRBJ1-1 TRBV5-4 . TGTGCCAGCATAGGGACGGGGTTAGATGCTTTCTTT CASIGTGLDAFF
once TRBJ2-3 TRBV5-1 TRBD2 TGCGCCAGCAGCTTGTCGACTAGCGCCCCAGATACGCAGTATTTT CASSLSTSAPDTQYF
. TRBJ2-7 TRBV6-5 . TGTGCCAGCAGTTACTCTTCTGGGGGAGTAACCTACGAGCAGTACTTC CASSYSSGGVTYEQYF
. TRBJ1-2 TRBV28 . TGTGCCAGCAGTCCAGGGCACGGCTACACCTTC CASSPGHGYTF
. TRBJ2-3 TRBV4-1 . TGCGCCAGCAGCCAAGACAGGGTTGGCACAGATACGCAGTATTTT CASSQDRVGTDTQYF
. TRBJ2-7 TRBV13 TRBD2 TGTGCCAGCAGCTCGGGACTAGCGGGAATCGACGAGCAGTACTTC CASSSGLAGIDEQYF
. TRBJ2-5 TRBV19 . TGTGCCAGTAGTTCGGCCGGACCTAGGGAGACCCAGTACTTC CASSSAGPRETQYF
few TRBJ1-2 TRBV7-2 TRBD1 TGTGCCAGCAGCTTAGTTTCAGGACAGGGGGATGATGGCTACACCTTC CASSLVSGQGDDGYTF
once TRBJ2-2 TRBV28 TRBD2 TGTGCCAGTAAACTCGGGCGGGGGACCGGGGAGCTGTTTTTT CASKLGRGTGELFF
. TRBJ2-2 TRBV13 . TGTGCCAGCACTCCAGAGGGAGGAAACACCGGGGAGCTGTTTTTT CASTPEGGNTGELFF
. TRBJ2-2 TRBV6-5 TRBD1 TGTGCCAGCAGCCTTCGACAGGGAATATCCGGGGAGCTGTTTTTT CASSLRQGISGELFF
. TRBJ2-7 TRBV7-6 . TGTGCCAGCAGCTTAGGCTTGGGGGGAAACGAGCAGTACTTC CASSLGLGGNEQYF
once TRBJ1-2 TRBV7-9 TRBD1 TGTGCCAGCAGCTCAGATAGGACAGGGGGTAACTATGGCTACACCTTC CASSSDRTGGNYGYTF
. TRBJ1-1 TRBV5-6 . TGTGCCAGCTCGGGGCTAATGAACACTGAAGCTTTCTTT CASSGLMNTEAFF
. TRBJ2-3 TRBV29-1 . TGCAGCGTTGGGAAGGCCACAGATACGCAGTATTTT CSVGKATDTQYF
. TRBJ2-7 TRBV4-1 TRBD2 TGCGCCAGCAGCCCTAGCGGGTCCTACGAGCAGTACTTC CASSPSGSYEQYF
. TRBJ2-7 TRBV5-6 . TGTGCCAGCAGCTTTCTAACAGAGACCTACGAGCAGTACTTC CASSFLTETYEQYF
. TRBJ1-1 TRBV2 TRBD1 TGTGCCAGCAGTATCGGACAGGGACAGAACACTGAAGCTTTCTTT CASSIGQGQNTEAFF
once TRBJ2-3 TRBV7-9 . TGTGCCAGCAGCTTAGGGGACTCAGATACGCAGTATTTT CASSLGDSDTQYF